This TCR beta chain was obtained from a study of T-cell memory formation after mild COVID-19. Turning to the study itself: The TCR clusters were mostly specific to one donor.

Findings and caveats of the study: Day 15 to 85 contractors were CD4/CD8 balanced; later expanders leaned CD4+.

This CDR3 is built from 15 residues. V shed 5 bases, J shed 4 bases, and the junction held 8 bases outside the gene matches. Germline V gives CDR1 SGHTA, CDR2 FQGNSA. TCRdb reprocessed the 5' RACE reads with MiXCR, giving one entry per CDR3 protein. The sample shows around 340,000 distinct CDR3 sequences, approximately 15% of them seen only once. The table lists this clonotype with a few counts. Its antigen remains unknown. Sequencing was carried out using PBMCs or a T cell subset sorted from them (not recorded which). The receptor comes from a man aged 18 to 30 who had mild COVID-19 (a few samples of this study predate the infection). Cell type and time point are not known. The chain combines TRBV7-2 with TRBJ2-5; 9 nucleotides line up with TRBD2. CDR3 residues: CASSPPGTSRETQYF. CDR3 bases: TGTGCCAGCAGCCCTCCCGGGACTAGCAGAGAGACCCAGTACTTC.